This T cell receptor (beta chain) was observed in a study of blood T cell repertoires in COVID-19. Study as a whole: PBMCs, B-cell-depleted T cells, or T cells provided the cDNA or gDNA that made up the material.

With V trimmed by 4 bases and J by 7 bases, 5 bases remained unmatched. Per the germline V gene, CDR1 is LNHDA and CDR2 is SQIVND (reference sequence). The CDR3 covers 14 residues. Authors' analysis steps: Amplification of reference gene primers provided the estimated nucleated cell counts. The repertoire was sequenced with immunoSEQ multiplex PCR; TCRdb's copy has only in-frame clones and lacks some. V, J and clone size are taken as reported in that table, and D and trimming were inferred from the DNA itself. The sample shows about 280,000 clones, roughly 85% of them seen only once. This clone has just one count.

This clonotype originated in a woman aged 70-85 years with acute or convalescent COVID-19. Sequencing was carried out using peripheral blood. V and J are TRBV19 and TRBJ1-5; 9 bases match TRBD1. The CDR3 DNA reads as TGTGCCAGTAGTACCGGACAGGGGTGGCAGCCCCAGCATTTT. Protein product: CASSTGQGWQPQHF. The variable domain in full, with the rest retrieved from reference TRBV19 and TRBJ1-5, is DGGITQSPKYLFRKEGQNVTLSCEQNLNHDAMYWYRQDPGQGLRLIYYSQIVNDFQKGDIAEGYSVSREKKESFPLTVTSAQKNPTAFYLCASSTGQGWQPQHFGDGTRLSIL.